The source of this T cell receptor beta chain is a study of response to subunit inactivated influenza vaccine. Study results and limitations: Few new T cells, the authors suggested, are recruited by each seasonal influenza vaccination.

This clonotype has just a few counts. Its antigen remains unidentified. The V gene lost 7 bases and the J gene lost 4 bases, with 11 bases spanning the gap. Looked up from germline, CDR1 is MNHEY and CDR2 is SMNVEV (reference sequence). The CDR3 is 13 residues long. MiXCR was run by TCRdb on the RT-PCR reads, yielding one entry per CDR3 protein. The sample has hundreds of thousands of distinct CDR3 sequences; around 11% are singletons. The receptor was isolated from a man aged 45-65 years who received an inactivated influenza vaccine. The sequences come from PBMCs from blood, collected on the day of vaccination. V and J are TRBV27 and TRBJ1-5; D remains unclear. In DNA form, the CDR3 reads TGTGCCAGCACCGACTCCCCAAATCAGCCCCAGCATTTT. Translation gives CASTDSPNQPQHF.